This T cell receptor beta chain was sequenced for a study of blood T cell repertoires in COVID-19. Across the study: From the United States, Italy and Spain came samples of acute and convalescent COVID-19. Sources were T cells, B-cell-depleted T cells, or PBMCs; the material itself was cDNA or gDNA.

Profiled with immunoSEQ multiplex PCR; TCRdb holds only in-frame clones, not every one. The sample holds about 33,000 clones, 75% to 90% seen once. Trimming at V came to 1 base and at J to 4 bases, leaving 2 bases not matched to a gene. Germline assignment: CDR1 KGHSH and CDR2 LQKENI. The CDR3 runs 15 residues. The chain joins TRBV18 to TRBJ1-2; TRBD1 matches at 11 bases. This TCR was recovered from a human donor in a cohort sampled during active COVID-19. Input material: peripheral blood. The CDR3 reads CASSPRGQGAYGYTF. DNA of the CDR3: TGTGCCAGCTCACCACGCGGACAGGGGGCCTATGGCTACACCTTC.